This T cell receptor beta chain was recovered during a study of PD-L1 blockade in urothelial cancer. Study observations and caveats: Below-median TCR clonality that was measured in pretreatment blood predicted better survival.

This table comes from immunoSEQ multiplex PCR, and its TCRdb copy is limited to in-frame clones, with some not included. The sample lists 75,000 to 90,000 clones, around 80% seen once, with 8% to 10% in the top ten. This clone was seen a few times. As yet, its antigen is unknown. The CDR3 has 16 residues. With V trimmed by 0 bases and J by 7 bases, 9 bases remained unmatched. Per germline, CDR1 SGHAT and CDR2 FQNNGV. The chain employs TRBV11-2 and TRBJ2-1; the match to TRBD2 covers 7 bases. This TCR came from a man between 65 and 85 years old with urothelial cancer. Sequenced here: PBMCs, sampled around atezolizumab (anti-PD-L1) treatment. The CDR3 nucleotides read TGTGCCAGCAGCTTAGAATCGAGGCGGGGGAAAAATGAGCAGTTCTTC. This sequence encodes CASSLESRRGKNEQFF.